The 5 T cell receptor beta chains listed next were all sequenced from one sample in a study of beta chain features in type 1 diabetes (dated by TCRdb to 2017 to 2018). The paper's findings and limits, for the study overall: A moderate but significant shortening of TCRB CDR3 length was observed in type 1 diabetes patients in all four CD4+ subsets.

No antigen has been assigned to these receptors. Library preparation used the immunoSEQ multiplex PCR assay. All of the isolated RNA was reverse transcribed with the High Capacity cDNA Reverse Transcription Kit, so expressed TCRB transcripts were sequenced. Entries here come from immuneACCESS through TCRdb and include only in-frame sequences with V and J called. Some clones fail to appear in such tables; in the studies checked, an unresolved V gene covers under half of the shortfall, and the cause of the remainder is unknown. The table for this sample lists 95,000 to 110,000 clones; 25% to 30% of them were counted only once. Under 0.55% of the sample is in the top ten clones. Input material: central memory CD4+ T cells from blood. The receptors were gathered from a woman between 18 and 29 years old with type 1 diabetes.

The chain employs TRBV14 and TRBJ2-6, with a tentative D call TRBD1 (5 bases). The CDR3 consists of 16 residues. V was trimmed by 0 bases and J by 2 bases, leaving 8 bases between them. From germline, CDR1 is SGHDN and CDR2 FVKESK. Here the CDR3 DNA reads TGTGCCAGCAGCCAAGAAGGGGTCACTGGGGCCAACGTCCTGACTTTC. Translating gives CASSQEGVTGANVLTF.

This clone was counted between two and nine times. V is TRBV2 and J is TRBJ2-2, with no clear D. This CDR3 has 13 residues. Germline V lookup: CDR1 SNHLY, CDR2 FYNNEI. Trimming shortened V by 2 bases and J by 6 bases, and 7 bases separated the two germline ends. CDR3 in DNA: TGTGCCAGCAGTGAATCTCTAGCCGGGGAGCTGTTTTTT. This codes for CASSESLAGELFF.

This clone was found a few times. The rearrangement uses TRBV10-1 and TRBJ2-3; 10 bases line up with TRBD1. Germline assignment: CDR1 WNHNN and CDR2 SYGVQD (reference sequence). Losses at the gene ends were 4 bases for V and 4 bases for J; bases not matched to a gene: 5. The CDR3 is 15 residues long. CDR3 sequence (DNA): TGCGCCAGCAGTGGGGACAGGGGCGGCGCAGATACGCAGTATTTT. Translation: CASSGDRGGADTQYF.

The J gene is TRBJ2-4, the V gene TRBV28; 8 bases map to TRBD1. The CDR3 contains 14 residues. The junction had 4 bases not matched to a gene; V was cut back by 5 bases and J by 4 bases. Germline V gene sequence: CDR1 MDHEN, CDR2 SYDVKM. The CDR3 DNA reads TGTGCCAGCAGTCCCCAGGGGGCAAAAAACATTCAGTACTTC. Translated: CASSPQGAKNIQYF. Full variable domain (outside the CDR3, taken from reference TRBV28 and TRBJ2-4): DVKVTQSSRYLVKRTGEKVFLECVQDMDHENMFWYRQDPGLGLRLIYFSYDVKMKEKGDIPEGYSVSREKKERFSLILESASTNQTSMYLCASSPQGAKNIQYFGAGTRLSVL.

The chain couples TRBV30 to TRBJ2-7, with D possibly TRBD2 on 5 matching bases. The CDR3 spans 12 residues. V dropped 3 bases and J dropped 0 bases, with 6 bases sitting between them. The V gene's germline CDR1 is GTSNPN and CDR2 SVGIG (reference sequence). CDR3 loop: CAWRGSSYEQYF. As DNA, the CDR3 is TGTGCCTGGAGGGGGAGCTCCTACGAGCAGTACTTC.